This T cell receptor (beta chain) appears in the sequencing data of a study of blood T cell repertoires in COVID-19. Overall study context: Acute-phase and convalescent COVID-19 samples originated in the United States, Italy and Spain. T cells, B-cell-depleted T cells, or PBMCs provided the cDNA or gDNA that served as material.

Germline assignment: CDR1 MDHEN and CDR2 SYDVKM. The CDR3 extends over 16 amino acids. The V and J ends lost 10 bases and 6 bases, in that order; junction bases with no gene match: 16. Per the study methods: The authors estimated nucleated cell counts from reference gene primer amplification. The data were produced by immunoSEQ multiplex PCR, yet TCRdb's version contains in-frame clones alone and is incomplete. That table furnishes V, J and clone size, whereas the DNA furnished D and trimming. This sample has about 88,000 clones, with approximately 91% found just once. The sample taken for sequencing was peripheral blood. The TCR sequence derives from a man aged 55 to 70 with acute or convalescent COVID-19. The chain recombines TRBV28 with TRBJ2-2, with 8 bases fitting TRBD1. CDR3 in DNA: TGTGCCACACTCACCCGAGCGACAGGGGAGGCCGGGGAGCTGTTTTTT. It yields the protein CATLTRATGEAGELFF.